Reported below is one TCR beta chain. Its cognate antigen is unknown. Amplification used 60 Vbeta primers and 13 Jbeta primers. Profiling relied on immunoSEQ multiplex PCR, and the TCRdb table lists in-frame clones only, not all of them. The repertoire holds about 140,000 clones, with around 86% as singletons. The sample is drawn from a study of cytomegalovirus exposure and HLA in healthy donors. Whole-study findings and limits: Usually a TCR sequence was rare, but some public TCRs were found in many donors. Presence/absence analyses assumed roughly uniform sequencing depth across donors, which may not hold. Versus the roughly 700-donor mean, an Asian-associated ancestry cluster reportedly showed fewer N-insertions in a later analysis.

V was clipped by 0 bases and J by 3 bases, with 15 bases between them. CDR1 is ENHRY, CDR2 SYGVKD, per germline. The CDR3 has 17 amino acids. The sequencing input was PBMCs. The chain combines TRBV10-3 with TRBJ1-3, with D perhaps TRBD1 (5 bases). The sequence derives from a woman aged 50 to 60 in good health and CMV-seropositive. CDR3: CAISESMGPSGGNTIYF. As DNA, the CDR3 is TGTGCCATCAGTGAGTCGATGGGGCCCTCGGGTGGAAACACCATATATTTT.